The 25 T cell receptor beta chains given below trace back to one sample, sequenced in a study of early T cells in non-severe SARS-CoV-2 infection. TCRdb processed the 5' RACE reads anew with MiXCR; each CDR3 protein has one entry. Found here are some 30,000 distinct CDR3 sequences, around 4% of them singletons; the top ten hold roughly 8%. The sample taken for sequencing was whole blood. Source of these receptors: an adult who was a healthcare worker with PCR-confirmed SARS-CoV-2 infection or an uninfected control (not recorded which).

The rearrangement joins TRBV29-1 to TRBJ2-3; D is undetermined. Germline V CDR1 and CDR2: SQVTM, ANQGSEA. CDR3 length: 12 amino acids. The V and J ends lost 4 bases and 1 base respectively, with 6 bases between them. CDR3 sequence: CSVGWGTDTQYF. The DNA for the CDR3 is TGCAGCGTTGGATGGGGCACAGATACGCAGTATTTT.

Ten or more counts support this clonotype. This chain links TRBV24-1 with TRBJ2-5; TRBD1 aligns across 8 bases. From germline, CDR1 is KGHDR and CDR2 SFDVKD. The CDR3 sequence is 16 residues long. With V trimmed by 0 bases and J by 4 bases, 6 bases remained unmatched. DNA for the CDR3: TGTGCCACCAGTGATTTGGCGGACAGGGTAGGAGAGACCCAGTACTTC. Translating it yields CATSDLADRVGETQYF.

This clonotype came up many times. The rearrangement uses TRBV12-3 or TRBV12-4 and TRBJ2-1; 9 nucleotides align to TRBD1. Trimming at V came to 8 bases and at J to 6 bases, leaving 17 bases not matched to a gene. This CDR3 spans 17 amino acids. DNA of the CDR3: TGTGCCAGCCATCGGACTACCGGGACAGGGCCGGGCAATGAGCAGTTCTTC. Translating it yields CASHRTTGTGPGNEQFF.

This clonotype occurred many times. This chain links TRBV20-1 with TRBJ2-4; D call uncertain. This CDR3 has 15 amino acids. The germline V gene has CDR1 DFQATT and CDR2 SNEGSKA (reference sequence). V lost 2 bases and J lost 0, with 11 bases in between. The DNA for the CDR3 is TGCAGTGCTAGATCGGGCGAGGTAGCCAAAAACATTCAGTACTTC. The encoded protein is CSARSGEVAKNIQYF.

This clonotype showed up many times. The V and J genes are TRBV14 and TRBJ2-3; no clear D. There are 12 residues in the CDR3. Trimming removed 2 bases at V and 6 bases at J, with 6 bases between. CDR1 is SGHDN and CDR2 is FVKESK in the germline V gene. The CDR3 coding sequence is TGTGCCAGCAGCCAAACCGGCGATACGCAGTATTTT. Its translation: CASSQTGDTQYF.

At least ten counts were recorded for this clonotype. The chain links TRBV5-1 to TRBJ2-2, with D possibly being TRBD1 (6 bases). Germline CDR1 SGHRS, CDR2 YFSETQ. This CDR3 is 16 amino acids long. Trimming removed 0 bases from V and 1 base from J, with 10 bases in between. CDR3 sequence (DNA): TGCGCCAGCAGCTTGGTTCCCAGGGGGAACACCGGGGAGCTGTTTTTT. Amino acid sequence: CASSLVPRGNTGELFF. Based on the CDR3 plus reference TRBV5-1 and TRBJ2-2, the full variable domain is KAGVTQTPRYLIKTRGQQVTLSCSPISGHRSVSWYQQTPGQGLQFLFEYFSETQRNKGNFPGRFSGRQFSNSRSEMNVSTLELGDSALYLCASSLVPRGNTGELFFGEGSRLTVL.

This clonotype showed up many times. The V and J genes are TRBV5-1 and TRBJ2-2; the match to TRBD2 covers 12 bases. The CDR3 totals 16 residues. V shed 5 bases, J shed 4 bases, and the junction held 6 bases outside the gene matches. Germline assignment: CDR1 SGHRS and CDR2 YFSETQ. DNA for the CDR3: TGCGCCAGCAGTTATGGACTAGCGGGGAGCACCGGGGAGCTGTTTTTT. This sequence encodes CASSYGLAGSTGELFF.

This clonotype showed up just a few times. The CDR3 nucleotides are TGTGCCAGCAGCCAAGGCGGGAACAATTCACCCCTCCACTTT. Translating gives CASSQGGNNSPLHF. This rearrangement joins TRBV7-8 to TRBJ1-6, with D uncertain. CDR3 length: 14 amino acids. Germline values: CDR1 SGHVS, CDR2 FQNEAQ. V was clipped by 5 bases and J by 7 bases, with 12 bases between them.

There are many counts of this clonotype. J is TRBJ2-7 and V is TRBV7-2, with D uncertain. The V gene's germline CDR1 is SGHTA and CDR2 FQGNSA. V lost 2 bases to trimming and J lost 1 base, with 12 bases between them. The CDR3 runs 15 residues. This chain's CDR3 is CASSLLVFPSYEQYF. The CDR3 region has the DNA TGTGCCAGCAGCTTATTGGTCTTCCCATCCTACGAGCAGTACTTC.

This clonotype was counted at least ten times. The J gene is TRBJ1-1, the V gene TRBV10-1, with D possibly matching TRBD1 (5 bases). V lost 7 bases and J 4 bases, leaving 13 bases between the germline ends. CDR1 and CDR2 (germline): WNHNN, SYGVQD (reference sequence). This CDR3 is 13 amino acids long. Written as DNA, the CDR3 is TGCGCCAGCATGCCTGGGGGAAGCACTGAAGCTTTCTTT. Its translation is CASMPGGSTEAFF.

This clonotype was recorded at least ten times. The chain employs TRBV24-1 and TRBJ2-5, with D possibly TRBD1 on 5 matching bases. There are 12 residues in the CDR3. Germline V CDR1 and CDR2: KGHDR, SFDVKD. The V and J ends lost 7 bases and 2 bases respectively, with 7 bases between them. This CDR3 is CATSQGQETQYF. In nucleotides, the CDR3 is TGTGCCACCAGCCAGGGACAAGAGACCCAGTACTTC.

This clonotype was detected ten times or more. The V call is TRBV19, the J call TRBJ1-4; the D is unclear. CDR3 length equals 11 residues. Germline loops: CDR1 LNHDA, CDR2 SQIVND (reference sequence). Trimming removed 5 bases from V and 7 bases from J, with 5 bases in between. The CDR3: CASSGGEKLFF. The CDR3 bases are TGTGCCAGTAGTGGAGGTGAAAAACTGTTTTTT.

This clonotype came up many times. This chain joins TRBV20-1 and TRBJ2-7; TRBD2 matches 8 bases. The CDR3 loop spans 14 amino acids. Germline V gives CDR1 DFQATT, CDR2 SNEGSKA (reference sequence). V was clipped by 4 bases and J by 4 bases; unmatched bases: 9. The CDR3 bases are TGCAGTGCTAAGGCGGGAGCGGGAGCTTACGAGCAGTACTTC. Amino acids: CSAKAGAGAYEQYF.

This clonotype has at least ten counts. The CDR3 sequence: CASSPTSLIYNEQFF. The CDR3 DNA sequence: TGTGCCAGCAGCCCGACTAGCCTAATTTACAATGAGCAGTTCTTC. The rearrangement uses TRBV6-5 and TRBJ2-1; TRBD2 matches 7 bases. Germline-derived CDR1 and CDR2 are MNHEY and SVGAGI. V shed 6 bases, J shed 4 bases, and the junction held 9 bases outside the gene matches. This CDR3 spans 15 amino acids.

This clonotype occurred many times. The chain employs TRBV30 and TRBJ2-3; TRBD2 matches 9 bases. CDR3 length equals 15 residues. After removal of 0 bases from V and 6 bases from J, the junction contained 7 bases not matched to a gene. Per germline, CDR1 GTSNPN and CDR2 SVGIG (reference sequence). In DNA form, the CDR3 reads TGTGCCTGGAGTGTATTCGGCGGGGGGGGTGATACGCAGTATTTT. Translated, it gives CAWSVFGGGGDTQYF.

As for this clonotype: One base away lies a much larger clone, so this may be a sequencing read error. The chain links TRBV30 to TRBJ2-3, with 10 bases identical to TRBD2. V lost 3 bases and J lost 5; bases outside the gene matches: 5. The CDR3 totals 14 residues. Germline CDR1 and CDR2: GTSNPN and SVGIG (reference sequence). In DNA, the CDR3 is TGTGCCTGGAGGGGTAGCGGGGGGCTAGATACGCAGTATTTT. Amino acid sequence: CAWRGSGGLDTQYF. The full variable domain, rest sourced from reference TRBV30 and TRBJ2-3, is SQTIHQWPATLVQPVGSPLSLECTVEGTSNPNLYWYRQAAGRGLQLLFYSVGIGQISSEVPQNLSASRPQDRQFILSSKKLLLSDSGFYLCAWRGSGGLDTQYFGPGTRLTVL.

Ten or more counts support this clonotype. The chain links TRBV2 to TRBJ2-4; 7 bases line up with TRBD1. The junction had 2 bases not matched to a gene; V was cut back by 6 bases and J by 0 bases. CDR1 and CDR2 (germline): SNHLY, FYNNEI. The CDR3 totals 14 residues. In DNA, the CDR3 is TGTGCCAGCAGATGGGACAGAGCCAAAAACATTCAGTACTTC. This codes for CASRWDRAKNIQYF.

This rearrangement joins TRBV29-1 to TRBJ1-1; tentatively, D is TRBD1 (5 bases). Deletions cut 7 bases from V and 7 bases from J, with 13 bases between. The germline V gene encodes CDR1 SQVTM and CDR2 ANQGSEA. The CDR3 totals 11 residues. CDR3 coding DNA: TGCAGCGGAACACAGGTGTTTGAAGCTTTCTTT. It yields the protein CSGTQVFEAFF.

This clonotype was seen many times. V is TRBV7-6 and J is TRBJ2-7; D call uncertain. Germline CDR1 reads SGHVS; CDR2 reads FNYEAQ. The CDR3 spans 13 residues. V was shortened by 6 bases and J by 2 bases, with 11 bases between the two germline ends. CDR3 in DNA: TGTGCCAGCAGTTCGTTGCCGACCTACGAGCAGTACTTC. Translation: CASSSLPTYEQYF.

This clonotype occurred many times. The rearrangement uses TRBV6-4 and TRBJ2-1; D is perhaps TRBD2 (6 bases). The CDR3 loop spans 17 amino acids. The germline V and J ends were trimmed by 3 bases and 4 bases, with 19 bases remaining between them. CDR1 is MRHNA, CDR2 SNTAGT, per germline. The DNA of the CDR3 is TGTGCCAGCAGTGATCCACTAGCCGCTTCGGGATACAATGAGCAGTTCTTC. Its protein is CASSDPLAASGYNEQFF.

This clonotype was recorded at least ten times. V is TRBV10-3 and J is TRBJ2-1; TRBD2 matches at 7 bases. The V segment lost 10 bases and the J segment 1 base; nucleotides outside the gene matches: 7. CDR1 ENHRY and CDR2 SYGVKD come from the germline V gene. CDR3 size: 14 residues. The chain's CDR3 is CATLAGDSYNEQFF. The CDR3, as DNA: TGTGCCACTTTAGCGGGTGATTCCTACAATGAGCAGTTCTTC.

In this sample, this clonotype turned up many times. The chain joins TRBV4-1 to TRBJ2-4, with 8 bases aligning to TRBD1. The junction had 11 bases not matched to a gene; V was cut back by 0 bases and J by 4 bases. The germline gives CDR1 MGHRA, CDR2 YSYEKL. The CDR3 loop spans 18 amino acids. The CDR3 region has the DNA TGCGCCAGCAGCCAAGATCACGCCGCGAGGACAGGGAAAAACATTCAGTACTTC. Amino acid sequence: CASSQDHAARTGKNIQYF.

This clonotype was detected many times. The rearrangement uses TRBV12-3 or TRBV12-4 and TRBJ1-1; unclear D gene. V was trimmed by 5 bases and J by 1 base, leaving 11 bases between them. CDR3 length equals 14 residues. CDR3: CASSPRTRNTEAFF. The CDR3 DNA reads TGTGCCAGCAGTCCCCGGACGAGGAACACTGAAGCTTTCTTT.

This clonotype was counted at least ten times. This CDR3 is CASRQGSPGTGELFF. CDR3 nucleotides: TGTGCCAGCAGACAGGGATCACCGGGCACCGGGGAGCTGTTTTTT. The V and J genes are TRBV2 and TRBJ2-2, with D possibly TRBD1 on 6 matching bases. Deletions cut 6 bases from V and 4 bases from J, with 15 bases between. The CDR3 totals 15 residues. In germline, CDR1 is SNHLY, CDR2 FYNNEI.

The sample holds many counts of this clonotype. The genes are TRBV7-2 and TRBJ2-3; 14 bases line up with TRBD2. V shed 4 bases, J shed 4 bases, and the junction held 7 bases outside the gene matches. Germline CDR1 SGHTA, CDR2 FQGNSA. CDR3 size: 17 residues. The CDR3 nucleotides are TGTGCCAGCAGCTCCCGACTAGCGGGAGGGTTGGCAGATACGCAGTATTTT. This sequence encodes CASSSRLAGGLADTQYF.